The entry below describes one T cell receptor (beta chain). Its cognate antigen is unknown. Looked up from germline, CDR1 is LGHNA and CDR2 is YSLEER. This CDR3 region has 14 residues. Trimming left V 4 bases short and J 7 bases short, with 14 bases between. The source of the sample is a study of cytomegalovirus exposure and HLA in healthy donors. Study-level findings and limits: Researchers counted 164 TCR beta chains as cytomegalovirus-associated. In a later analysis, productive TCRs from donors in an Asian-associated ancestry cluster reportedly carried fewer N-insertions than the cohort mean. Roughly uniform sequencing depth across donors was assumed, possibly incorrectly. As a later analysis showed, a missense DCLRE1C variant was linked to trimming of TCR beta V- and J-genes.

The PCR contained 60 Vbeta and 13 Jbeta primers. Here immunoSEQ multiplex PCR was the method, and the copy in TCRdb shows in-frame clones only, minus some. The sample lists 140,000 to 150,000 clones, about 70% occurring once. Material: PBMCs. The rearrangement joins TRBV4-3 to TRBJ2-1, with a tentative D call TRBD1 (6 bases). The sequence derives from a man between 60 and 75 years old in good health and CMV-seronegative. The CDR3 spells CASSPRGVENEQFF. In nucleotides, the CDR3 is TGCGCCAGCAGCCCCAGGGGAGTGGAGAATGAGCAGTTCTTC.